The table lists the clone carrying this TCR beta chain with many counts. Its antigen is as yet unknown. Uncontrolled infections, other autoimmune diseases, pregnancy or lactation led to exclusion of patients. Amplified TCR beta CDR3 regions derived from RNA transcripts. A set of HTBI primers served as the primers for a first-round RT-PCR of the TCR CDR3. TCRdb fed the multiplex PCR reads into MiXCR, producing one record per CDR3 protein. The repertoire includes about 700,000 distinct CDR3 sequences, nearly 45% of them detected once, and about 7.2% sits in the top ten. The record originates from a study of T cells in Graves' hyperthyroidism and ophthalmopathy. Study results and caveats: Model predictions of ophthalmopathy came a median around 7.1 months before onset.

The CDR3 covers 13 residues. The ends lost 6 bases at V and 5 bases at J; junction bases unmatched: 3. Per germline, CDR1 SNHLY and CDR2 FYNNEI. This chain connects TRBV2 to TRBJ1-4, with 7 bases lining up with TRBD1. The sequence derives from an adult man with Graves' disease, either hyperthyroidism or ophthalmopathy (not recorded which). The sequencing sample was made of peripheral blood or thyroid tissue (not recorded which). The CDR3: CASRGQENEKLFF. The CDR3, as DNA: TGTGCCAGCAGAGGACAGGAAAATGAAAAACTGTTTTTT.